Below, 10 T cell receptor beta chains from the same sample are listed, as sequenced in a study of T cells expressing NK-cell markers. TCRdb reprocessed the 5' RACE reads and stores each CDR3 protein as one record, lacking DNA. The sample has roughly 280,000 distinct CDR3 sequences; the top ten hold about 0.4%. The specimen was blood T cells: a sorted CD56 or NKG2C T cell subset, CD4+ or CD8+ T cells, or bulk PBMC T cells (not recorded which). The source of these receptors is a man between 18 and 35 years old in good health.

The chain is built from TRBV6-5 and TRBJ1-2; with no DNA, the TCRdb D assignment of TRBD1 cannot be verified. The germline CDR1 and CDR2 sequences are MNHEY and SVGAGI. CDR3 length: 15 residues. Here the CDR3 reads CASSYSSGQSGGGTF.

The chain is built from TRBV5-1 and TRBJ2-4; no DNA is available, so the TRBD2 call from TCRdb remains unchecked. CDR1 and CDR2 from the germline V gene are SGHRS and YFSETQ. This CDR3 contains 18 residues. The chain's CDR3 is CASSPGLAGLLAKNIQYF.

The chain employs TRBV28 and TRBJ2-3; the TCRdb call, TRBD2, lacks DNA for checking. Germline V gives CDR1 MDHEN, CDR2 SYDVKM. This CDR3 contains 19 residues. CDR3 loop: CASSLYALAGPKSTDTQYF.

The gene calls are TRBV15 and TRBJ2-5. The germline V gene has CDR1 LNHNV and CDR2 YYDKDF (reference sequence). This CDR3 has 14 amino acids. CDR3 protein: CATSRGLDQETQYF.

This chain links TRBV7-3 with TRBJ2-3; without DNA, the TCRdb call of TRBD1 cannot be checked. The CDR3 loop spans 16 amino acids. The V gene's germline CDR1 is SGHTA and CDR2 FQGTGA. CDR3 sequence reads: CASSYAGTTSTDTQYF.

This chain links TRBV6-5 with TRBJ2-7; no DNA is available, so the TRBD1 call from TCRdb remains unchecked. The CDR3 contains 15 residues. Germline-derived CDR1 and CDR2 are MNHEY and SVGAGI. The CDR3 region is CASSWAPGRNYEQYF.

J is TRBJ2-3 and V is TRBV3-1; as DNA is missing, the TRBD1 call by TCRdb cannot be tested. Germline CDR1 is LGHDT and CDR2 is YNNKEL (reference sequence). This CDR3 contains 15 residues. CDR3 amino acids: CASSPGGVASDTQYF.

The rearrangement joins TRBV6-1 to TRBJ2-5; the TRBD2 assignment by TCRdb is unverifiable without DNA. The CDR3 loop spans 14 amino acids. Germline loops: CDR1 MNHNS, CDR2 SASEGT. The CDR3 loop reads CASGPSGAPETQYF.

The V call is TRBV7-9, the J call TRBJ2-5; TCRdb picks TRBD1, but there is no DNA to check that call. Germline CDR1 reads SEHNR; CDR2 reads FQNEAQ (reference sequence). The CDR3 consists of 15 residues. This chain's CDR3 is CASTLTGTDQETQYF.

CDR3 residues: CASSLHAGVGEQFF. V usage is TRBV3-1 and J usage is TRBJ2-1; there is no DNA to check the TCRdb D call of TRBD1. This CDR3 is built from 14 residues. Per the germline V gene, CDR1 is LGHDT and CDR2 is YNNKEL (reference sequence).